This is a list of T cell receptor beta chains from one sample in a study of early T cells in non-severe SARS-CoV-2 infection. MiXCR, run by TCRdb on the 5' RACE reads, gives a single entry per CDR3 protein. This sample has roughly 65,000 distinct CDR3 sequences, with 10% to 15% found just once. Sequenced sample: whole blood. The source is an adult who was a healthcare worker with PCR-confirmed SARS-CoV-2 infection or an uninfected control (not recorded which). Both conserved end residues are part of each CDR3. The D gene is left open where the match is weak. Clone sizes are given selectively: once, few, many, or a class where the clone is expanded.

TRBV12-3/TRBV12-4	few	TRBJ1-4	.	TGTGCCAGCAGTTTCAATGAAAAACTGTTTTTT	CASSFNEKLFF
TRBV7-9	few	TRBJ2-1	TRBD2	TGTGCCAGCAGCAACCGACTAGCGGGGAGTGCCTACAATGAGCAGTTCTTC	CASSNRLAGSAYNEQFF
TRBV24-1	many	TRBJ2-3	.	TGTGCCACCAGTGAGGAGGGGGGGATGGATACGCAGTATTTT	CATSEEGGMDTQYF
TRBV6-2/TRBV6-3	.	TRBJ2-3	TRBD2	TGTGCCAGCAGTTTACCGGGACTAGCGAATACAGATACGCAGTATTTT	CASSLPGLANTDTQYF
TRBV3-1	many	TRBJ1-6	TRBD1	TGTGCCAGCAGCCAAGCCAGGGGGATCGGAAATTCACCCCTCCACTTT	CASSQARGIGNSPLHF
TRBV5-1	few	TRBJ2-5	TRBD2	TGCGCCAGCAGCTTCTACCAAACTCTAGCGGGGGTCATTGACAGAGAGACCCAGTACTTC	CASSFYQTLAGVIDRETQYF
TRBV12-3/TRBV12-4	many	TRBJ2-3	TRBD2	TGTGCCAGCAGTTTAGGGGGGACTAGCGGCACAGATACGCAGTATTTT	CASSLGGTSGTDTQYF
TRBV29-1	many	TRBJ1-1	.	TGCAGCGTTGAAGAAGGGACTAATACGGGGAACACTGAAGCTTTCTTT	CSVEEGTNTGNTEAFF
TRBV7-2	.	TRBJ2-4	TRBD2	TGTGCCAGCAGCCGCGAGACTAGCGGGGTCAAAAACATTCAGTACTTC	CASSRETSGVKNIQYF
TRBV27	many	TRBJ2-7	TRBD2	TGTGCCAGCAGTTTTCTCTCCGGGGGGGCCGACGAGCAGTACTTC	CASSFLSGGADEQYF
TRBV20-1	many	TRBJ1-1	.	TGCAGTGCTAGAGCCCCGGATGGGGTTCGGAACACTGAAGCTTTCTTT	CSARAPDGVRNTEAFF
TRBV2	many	TRBJ2-1	TRBD2	TGTGCCAGCAGTTTAGGACTAGCTAATGAGCAGTTCTTC	CASSLGLANEQFF
TRBV6-5	.	TRBJ2-3	.	TGTGCCACCTCGCTGGGGGGGCCCGGCACAGATACGCAGTATTTT	CATSLGGPGTDTQYF
TRBV11-3	many	TRBJ2-5	.	TGTGCCAGCAGCTCCCGGACTCGCGAGACCCAGTACTTC	CASSSRTRETQYF
TRBV3-1	.	TRBJ2-5	.	TGTGCCAGCAGCCAACTGGGAACTCAAGAGACCCAGTACTTC	CASSQLGTQETQYF
TRBV7-7	few	TRBJ2-3	TRBD2	TGTGCTAGCAGCTGCCATAGCGGGGGGGCCTGTACAGATACGCAGTATTTT	CASSCHSGGACTDTQYF
TRBV3-1	.	TRBJ2-5	.	TGTGCCAGCAGCCAAGAGACAGAGACCCAGTACTTC	CASSQETETQYF
TRBV20-1	.	TRBJ2-3	.	TGCAGTGCTACGAGGGGGGCGAGCACAGATACGCAGTATTTT	CSATRGASTDTQYF
TRBV4-1	many	TRBJ2-3	.	TGCGCCAGCAGCCTACAAATTTCGGCGTTCGGGACACAGAGCACAGATACGCAGTATTTT	CASSLQISAFGTQSTDTQYF
TRBV5-6	few	TRBJ1-3	.	TGTGCCAGCAGCTTTTTCAGGACAGCCGATGGAAACACCATATATTTT	CASSFFRTADGNTIYF
TRBV11-2	many	TRBJ2-7	TRBD2	TGTGCCAGCAGTTTCATCCTAGCGGGAGTCCACGAGCAGTACTTC	CASSFILAGVHEQYF
TRBV10-1	many	TRBJ1-1	TRBD1	TGCGCCAGCAGCCCTGGACAGGGGAAACTTGGGCAGGTTGAAGCTTTCTTT	CASSPGQGKLGQVEAFF
TRBV27	.	TRBJ1-1	.	TGTCCCAGCAGTTCCCTCAGGGGCCTACCGAACACTGAAGCTTTCTTT	CPSSSLRGLPNTEAFF
TRBV12-3/TRBV12-4	few	TRBJ1-1	.	TGTGCCAGCAGTTTCGGGGGCCGGGCTGAAGCTTTCTTT	CASSFGGRAEAFF
TRBV12-3/TRBV12-4	.	TRBJ2-4	.	TGTGCCAGCAGTTTCCCAGGGGGGGGGAACATTCAGTACTTC	CASSFPGGGNIQYF
TRBV29-1	many	TRBJ1-5	.	TGCAGCACCTGCCCACAGGGAGGCGATCAGCCCCAGCATTTT	CSTCPQGGDQPQHF
TRBV29-1	few	TRBJ2-2	.	TGCAGCGTTGACTCGGGATACACCGGGGAGCTGTTTTTT	CSVDSGYTGELFF
TRBV10-2	.	TRBJ2-3	.	TGCGCCAGCAGTGAGGGTCTAGCCGCAGATACGCAGTATTTT	CASSEGLAADTQYF
TRBV21-1	few	TRBJ1-1	.	TGTGCCAGCAGCACCTGGACGGGCACTGAAGCTTTCTTT	CASSTWTGTEAFF
TRBV6-5	many	TRBJ1-5	.	TGTGCCAGCAGTTACGACCGCTACAGCAATCAGCCCCAGCATTTT	CASSYDRYSNQPQHF
TRBV12-5	.	TRBJ1-1	.	TGTGCTAGTGGTTTGGCAAACCAGGGGAACACTGAAGCTTTCTTT	CASGLANQGNTEAFF
TRBV6-5	few	TRBJ2-7	TRBD1	TGTGCCAGCAGGCAGAAAGGGGACAGAGTCGGCGAGCAGTACTTC	CASRQKGDRVGEQYF
TRBV2	.	TRBJ1-1	.	TGTGCCAGCAGTGACTCCGACAGCACTGAAGCTTTCTTT	CASSDSDSTEAFF
TRBV13	many	TRBJ1-6	.	TGTGCCAGCAGCTCACGGTCTGGGACTTATAATTCACCCCTCCACTTT	CASSSRSGTYNSPLHF
TRBV4-1	many	TRBJ1-2	.	TGCGCCAGCAGCCCGGCCCTCCTAGGGGGGAACTATGGCTACACCTTC	CASSPALLGGNYGYTF
TRBV12-3/TRBV12-4	few	TRBJ2-7	.	TGTGCCAGCAACTTTTACGGGACGAGATACGAGCAGTACTTC	CASNFYGTRYEQYF
TRBV10-2	.	TRBJ2-7	.	TGCGCCAGCAGCTCGTCAGGGGGAGGTTTGGGCGAGCAGTACTTC	CASSSSGGGLGEQYF
TRBV7-9	.	TRBJ2-1	.	TGTGCCAGCAGCTTAGAAGGGGGCGGGAGACCCTACAATGAGCAGTTCTTC	CASSLEGGGRPYNEQFF
TRBV15	.	TRBJ2-3	.	TGTGCCACCAGCAGAGATCTATCAGATACGCAGTATTTT	CATSRDLSDTQYF
TRBV3-1	few	TRBJ1-1	.	TGTGCCAGCAGCGACAGGTTTCCGAACACTGAAGCTTTCTTT	CASSDRFPNTEAFF
TRBV5-1	.	TRBJ1-1	.	TGCGCCAGCAGCTTGGTTCCCCGTGGGGACACTGAAGCTTTCTTT	CASSLVPRGDTEAFF
TRBV20-1	.	TRBJ2-1	.	TGCAGTGCTAGAGGGGTGACCTACAATGAGCAGTTCTTC	CSARGVTYNEQFF
TRBV7-2	few	TRBJ1-2	TRBD1	TGTGCCAGCAGCTTAGGGACAGGGATTTATGGCTACACCTTC	CASSLGTGIYGYTF
TRBV12-3/TRBV12-4	many	TRBJ2-5	.	.	CASSSSNGEETQYF
TRBV7-2	.	TRBJ2-5	.	TGTGCCAGCAGCTTAAGTGTTGGGGGCGGGAAGACCCAGTACTTC	CASSLSVGGGKTQYF
TRBV11-2	many	TRBJ2-7	TRBD2	TGTGCCAGCAGCTTTACTAGCGGGGGGCCCTACGAGCAGTACTTC	CASSFTSGGPYEQYF
TRBV6-5	many	TRBJ1-2	.	TGTGCCAGCACGAAGTCCGGGGCACAGAGGGATGGCTACACCTTC	CASTKSGAQRDGYTF
TRBV3-1	few	TRBJ1-6	.	TGTGCCAGCAGCCAATGGGCAGGAGGCTATAATTCACCCCTCCACTTT	CASSQWAGGYNSPLHF
TRBV2	many	TRBJ1-2	TRBD1	TGTGCCAGCAGGGGGGGGACAGGGCTTATTTCTTTCCGTGGCTACACCTTC	CASRGGTGLISFRGYTF
TRBV5-1	many	TRBJ2-7	TRBD2	TGCGCCAGCAGCTTGGACGGGGGGTACTACGAGCAGTACTTC	CASSLDGGYYEQYF
TRBV20-1	.	TRBJ2-3	.	TGCAGTGGGGGCTCCCCCCCAGATACGCAGTATTTT	CSGGSPPDTQYF
TRBV29-1	many	TRBJ1-5	.	TGCAGCGTTGTGGCAGCTCTTAACCAGCCCCAGCATTTT	CSVVAALNQPQHF
TRBV5-1	many	TRBJ2-3	.	TGCGCCAGCAGGAGTGATAGAGGCACAGATACGCAGTATTTT	CASRSDRGTDTQYF
TRBV6-2/TRBV6-3	.	TRBJ1-6	.	TGTGCCAGCAGTCGGGGCCAACAAGGGTCGTCACCCCTCCACTTT	CASSRGQQGSSPLHF
TRBV6-6	many	TRBJ1-6	TRBD1	TGTGCCAGCAGTTGGACAGGGGATAATTCACCCCTCCACTTT	CASSWTGDNSPLHF